Listed below are T cell receptor beta chains from one sample, sequenced in a study of control samples from healthy donors and cancer patients. Only in-frame clones appear in the TCRdb table, and some are missing; sequencing was by immunoSEQ multiplex PCR. The sample consists of 400,000 to 500,000 clones, roughly 90% of them appearing once. What was sequenced was PBMCs. The receptors shown here come from a man aged 35-49 years with head and neck cancer. CDR3s include the opening cysteine and the closing phenylalanine or tryptophan. D genes are given only for firm matches. The size field is filled for only some rows; it gives once, few, many or a size class.

>-|TRBJ2-2|-|TRBV24-1
CATSGLGDTGELFF
TGTGCCACCAGTGGGTTGGGTGACACCGGGGAGCTGTTTTTT
>-|TRBJ2-7|-|TRBV5-1
CASSLSSSSYEQYF
TGCGCCAGCAGCTTGTCCTCCAGCTCCTACGAGCAGTACTTC
>-|TRBJ1-5|-|TRBV25-1
CASSVGGTQPQHF
TGTGCCAGCAGTGTGGGGGGCACTCAGCCCCAGCATTTT
>TRBD1|TRBJ1-1|-|TRBV18
CASSLQDRDGEAFF
TGTGCCAGCTCACTGCAGGACAGGGACGGTGAAGCTTTCTTT
>TRBD1|TRBJ1-6|-|TRBV4-3
CASSQGDREGSPLHF
TGCGCCAGCAGCCAAGGGGACAGGGAAGGTTCACCCCTCCACTTT
>-|TRBJ1-2|-|TRBV14
CASSRRGPASGYTF
TGTGCCAGCAGCCGACGGGGGCCTGCCAGTGGCTACACCTTC
>-|TRBJ1-5|-|TRBV28
CASTQRVGNQPQHF
TGTGCCAGCACCCAAAGGGTGGGCAATCAGCCCCAGCATTTT
>-|TRBJ2-3|-|TRBV6-6
CASSYPTSPSTDTQYF
TGTGCCAGCAGTTACCCGACATCCCCTAGCACAGATACGCAGTATTTT
>-|TRBJ1-5|-|TRBV27
CASKRGSNQPQHF
TGTGCCAGCAAGAGGGGTAGCAATCAGCCCCAGCATTTT
>-|TRBJ1-3|-|TRBV28
CAIEDRAGNTIYF
TGTGCCATCGAGGACAGAGCTGGAAACACCATATATTTT
>-|TRBJ1-3|-|TRBV6-2/TRBV6-3
CASSAGGMGGNTIYF
TGTGCCAGCAGCGCCGGGGGGATGGGAGGAAACACCATATATTTT
>TRBD1|TRBJ2-7|-|TRBV3-1/TRBV3-2
CASSQDLGRGQGYEQYF
TGTGCCAGCAGCCAAGATCTTGGAAGGGGACAGGGCTACGAGCAGTACTTC
>-|TRBJ1-5|-|TRBV7-6
CASSHSSNQPQHF
TGTGCCAGCAGCCACAGTAGCAATCAGCCCCAGCATTTT
>-|TRBJ1-1|-|TRBV5-1
CASSFSLAGGIDTEAFF
TGCGCCAGCAGCTTTTCTCTGGCAGGAGGAATTGACACTGAAGCTTTCTTT
>TRBD1|TRBJ2-7|few|TRBV4-1
CASSQSGTGPIYEQYF
TGCGCCAGCAGCCAATCTGGGACAGGGCCTATATACGAGCAGTACTTC
>-|TRBJ2-7|-|TRBV19
CASSIGRGSAYEQYF
TGTGCCAGTAGTATAGGTAGAGGGTCCGCCTACGAGCAGTACTTC
>TRBD1|TRBJ1-2|-|TRBV24-1
CATSDLGQGEGYTF
TGTGCCACCAGTGATTTAGGACAGGGGGAAGGCTACACCTTC
>-|TRBJ1-2|-|TRBV11-1
CASSLGNGYTF
TGTGCCAGCAGCTTAGGGAATGGCTACACCTTC
>TRBD2|TRBJ2-3|-|TRBV24-1
CATSSGGAVLYF
TGTGCCACCAGCTCGGGGGGGGCCGTTCTGTATTTT
>-|TRBJ2-5|-|TRBV21-1
CASSNGQEQETQYF
TGTGCCAGCAGCAATGGACAGGAGCAAGAGACCCAGTACTTC
>TRBD2|TRBJ2-1|-|TRBV5-1
CASRATSGSYNEQFF
TGCGCCAGCAGAGCAACTAGCGGGAGTTACAATGAGCAGTTCTTC
>TRBD2|TRBJ2-7|-|TRBV2
CASTARGGGYEQYF
TGTGCCAGCACGGCGCGGGGGGGCGGCTACGAGCAGTACTTC
>TRBD1|TRBJ1-3|once|TRBV25-1
CASEGQASSGNTIYF
TGTGCCAGCGAGGGACAGGCAAGCTCTGGAAACACCATATATTTT
>TRBD1|TRBJ1-1|-|TRBV5-1
CASSLRGRGTEAFF
TGCGCCAGCAGCTTGAGGGGGCGGGGCACTGAAGCTTTCTTT
>TRBD1|TRBJ1-6|-|TRBV7-3
CASSPGQVELGSPLHF
TGTGCCAGCAGCCCAGGACAGGTGGAATTAGGTTCACCCCTCCACTTT
>-|TRBJ2-2|-|TRBV7-9
CASSLAGAGTGELFF
TGTGCCAGCAGCTTAGCGGGGGCCGGGACCGGGGAGCTGTTTTTT
>-|TRBJ2-3|-|TRBV5-1
CASSLGQSSTDTQYF
TGCGCCAGCAGCTTGGGACAGAGTAGCACAGATACGCAGTATTTT
>TRBD1|TRBJ1-2|-|TRBV5-1
CASSTLTGGANYGYTF
TGCGCCAGCAGCACACTGACAGGGGGCGCTAACTATGGCTACACCTTC
>-|TRBJ1-2|-|TRBV27
CASSPRGGVGSTF
TGTGCCAGCAGTCCGCGTGGGGGGGTCGGTTCAACCTTC
>-|TRBJ2-2|-|TRBV29-1
CSVEGRSNTGELFF
TGCAGCGTTGAAGGCAGATCGAACACCGGGGAGCTGTTTTTT
>TRBD1|TRBJ1-3|-|TRBV19
CASSRDRESGNTIYF
TGTGCCAGTAGCCGGGACAGGGAATCAGGAAACACCATATATTTT
>-|TRBJ2-5|-|TRBV28
CASSYQETQYF
TGTGCCAGCAGTTACCAAGAGACCCAGTACTTC
>-|TRBJ1-2|-|TRBV3-1/TRBV3-2
CASSQDVAITAGYTF
TGTGCCAGCAGCCAAGACGTGGCCATTACGGCCGGCTACACCTTC
>-|TRBJ1-1|-|TRBV27
CASSWNRVNTEAFF
TGTGCCAGCAGTTGGAACAGGGTAAACACTGAAGCTTTCTTT
>TRBD1|TRBJ1-1|-|TRBV7-2
CASSLEGQGLTEAFF
TGTGCCAGCAGCTTAGAGGGACAGGGCTTGACTGAAGCTTTCTTT
>-|TRBJ1-3|-|TRBV28
CASTPGGESGNTIYF
TGTGCCAGCACCCCGGGTGGGGAGTCTGGAAACACCATATATTTT
>-|TRBJ1-1|-|TRBV20-1
CSAVLTEAFF
TGCAGTGCCGTTTTAACTGAAGCTTTCTTT
>TRBD1|TRBJ2-6|once|TRBV7-9
CASSSFDRAPPSGANVLTF
TGTGCCAGCAGCTCCTTTGACAGGGCCCCGCCTTCTGGGGCCAACGTCCTGACTTTC
>-|TRBJ2-7|-|TRBV11-2
CASSLDRMSAGSEQYF
TGTGCCAGCAGCTTAGATCGTATGTCTGCAGGCTCCGAGCAGTACTTC
>-|TRBJ1-2|-|TRBV5-5
CASIQAPYTPAYGYTF
TGTGCCAGCATACAGGCCCCCTACACCCCCGCTTATGGCTACACCTTC
>TRBD2|TRBJ2-1|few|TRBV6-4
CASSEGTSGSNEQFF
TGTGCCAGCAGTGAAGGGACTAGCGGTTCCAATGAGCAGTTCTTC
>-|TRBJ2-6|-|TRBV7-3
CASSLMGDWGSGANVLTF
TGTGCCAGCAGCTTAATGGGGGATTGGGGTTCTGGGGCCAACGTCCTGACTTTC
>-|TRBJ2-6|-|TRBV5-4
CASSLAAGANVLTF
TGTGCCAGCAGCTTAGCGGCTGGGGCCAACGTCCTGACTTTC
>-|TRBJ2-7|-|TRBV10-1
CASSEGPPAYEQYF
TGCGCCAGCAGTGAGGGACCGCCCGCCTACGAGCAGTACTTC
>-|TRBJ1-2|-|TRBV6-4
CASSDSGTPSSSYTF
TGTGCCAGCAGTGACTCCGGGACCCCGTCGAGCAGCTACACCTTC
>TRBD1|TRBJ2-7|-|TRBV19
CASSIGVTGADEQYF
TGTGCCAGTAGTATTGGGGTGACAGGGGCCGACGAGCAGTACTTC
>TRBD1|TRBJ1-1|-|TRBV6-5
CASSYSGTVNTEAFF
TGTGCCAGCAGTTACTCGGGGACAGTGAACACTGAAGCTTTCTTT
>-|TRBJ2-5|-|TRBV7-7
CASSLGGSGWGQETQYF
TGTGCTAGCAGCTTAGGGGGGTCGGGTTGGGGCCAAGAGACCCAGTACTTC
>TRBD1|TRBJ2-1|-|TRBV19
CASSWGQGGDEQFF
TGTGCCAGTAGTTGGGGACAGGGAGGAGATGAGCAGTTCTTC
>TRBD1|TRBJ2-7|few|TRBV11-2
CASSLARGPSYEQYF
TGTGCCAGCAGCTTAGCGAGGGGGCCGTCCTACGAGCAGTACTTC
>-|TRBJ2-5|-|TRBV18
CASSPGVMETQYF
TGTGCCAGCTCACCAGGGGTAATGGAGACCCAGTACTTC
>-|TRBJ1-5|-|TRBV19
CASSIGSFYSNQPQHF
TGTGCCAGTAGTATAGGGTCGTTTTATAGCAATCAGCCCCAGCATTTT